This TCR beta chain derives from a study of shared clonotypes between healthy human individuals. Notes on the study in general: As a rule, naive subsets had a larger estimated richness than memory subsets.

Worth noting for this clone: No antigen is known for it.

Sorted-subset replicate PCRs used 150 to 200 ng DNA, approximately 33,000 T cell genomes. The data were produced by immunoSEQ multiplex PCR, yet TCRdb's version contains in-frame clones alone and is incomplete. The table has some 2.1 million clones, 95% seen once. The length of the CDR3 is 18 residues. Donors were healthy HIV-negative adults without recently reported acute infections or vaccinations. The authors divided CD4+ cells into CD45RA+ naive and CD45RA-negative memory subsets. This chain uses TRBV21-1 with TRBJ1-4; the table gives TRBD1 as D, unverified against the DNA. TRBV21-1 is shown as a pseudogene. The sample consisted of naive CD4+ T cells sorted from blood. Subset noted: CD45RA+ positively selected. This TCR was recovered from a man between 18 and 29 years old in good health. CDR3 sequence: CASSKLNFRRQGSEKLFF. The CDR3, as DNA: TGTGCCAGCAGCAAATTAAATTTTAGGAGACAGGGGAGTGAAAAACTGTTTTTT.